The 8 T cell receptor beta chains listed next were all sequenced from one sample in a study of technical replicates of blood from a handful of donors. Generated by immunoSEQ multiplex PCR, the TCRdb table keeps only in-frame clones and is missing some. The sample holds about 15,000 clones, 70% to 90% seen once. The sample taken for sequencing was PBMCs. Every receptor here comes from a human donor in good health.

This clone has just one count. This chain joins TRBV28 and TRBJ1-5; D is possibly TRBD1 (5 bases). The CDR3 runs to 12 residues. Germline CDR1 and CDR2: MDHEN and SYDVKM. V lost 10 bases to trimming and J lost 3 bases, with 10 bases between them. CDR3: CATRQNNQPQHF. The CDR3 DNA reads as TGTGCCACCCGACAGAACAATCAGCCCCAGCATTTT.

This chain connects TRBV27 to TRBJ2-3; 9 bases match TRBD1. CDR3 length: 16 amino acids. Germline V CDR1 and CDR2: MNHEY, SMNVEV (reference sequence). With V trimmed by 3 bases and J by 2 bases, 6 bases remained unmatched. DNA of the CDR3: TGTGCCAGCAGTTTCGGACAGGGGCCCTCCACAGATACGCAGTATTTT. Its translation: CASSFGQGPSTDTQYF.

The chain has TRBV18 and TRBJ2-7, with D perhaps TRBD2 (5 bases). Trimming removed 2 bases from V and 2 bases from J, with 13 bases in between. This CDR3 is built from 15 residues. Germline assignment: CDR1 KGHSH and CDR2 LQKENI. In nucleotides, the CDR3 is TGTGCCAGCTCACCAGGCAGCGGAATTACCTACGAGCAGTACTTC. Protein sequence: CASSPGSGITYEQYF.

The chain is built from TRBV5-1 and TRBJ2-1, with D tentatively TRBD1 (6 bases). With 4 bases removed from V and 6 bases from J, the gap between germline ends came to 14 bases. Germline lookup yields CDR1 SGHRS and CDR2 YFSETQ. This CDR3 has 14 residues. The CDR3 sequence: CASSVGTLRNEQFF. DNA of the CDR3: TGCGCCAGCAGCGTAGGGACACTTCGCAATGAGCAGTTCTTC.

The chain is built from TRBV7-2 and TRBJ2-7; TRBD1 might be the D (7 bases). V gave up 5 bases and J gave up 0 bases, with 14 bases separating them. Germline CDR1 is SGHTA and CDR2 is FQGNSA. This CDR3 comprises 15 residues. The CDR3 sequence is CASSPRQGGSYEQYF. The CDR3 DNA follows: TGTGCCAGCAGCCCCCGACAGGGAGGCTCCTACGAGCAGTACTTC.

J is TRBJ1-5 and V is TRBV6-1; weak D call: TRBD1 (6 bases). V was shortened by 6 bases and J by 3 bases, with 15 bases between the two germline ends. This CDR3 has 15 amino acids. CDR1 and CDR2 (germline): MNHNS, SASEGT. The CDR3 DNA is TGTGCCAGCAGGGTTCCAGGGGACAACAATCAGCCCCAGCATTTT. Translation gives CASRVPGDNNQPQHF.

The rearrangement joins TRBV27 to TRBJ2-7; D possibly corresponds to TRBD1 (6 bases). CDR3 length: 13 residues. V was cut by 3 bases and J by 4 bases, with 10 bases left in between. The germline gives CDR1 MNHEY, CDR2 SMNVEV (reference sequence). CDR3 sequence: CASSFGRGYEQYF. The CDR3 coding sequence is TGTGCCAGCAGTTTCGGCAGGGGATACGAGCAGTACTTC.

The genes are TRBV7-9 and TRBJ2-5; 10 bases fit TRBD1. The V and J ends lost 6 bases and 5 bases, in that order; junction bases with no gene match: 6. The CDR3 contains 14 residues. Per germline, CDR1 SEHNR and CDR2 FQNEAQ (reference sequence). The CDR3 is CASSSDRGWETQYF. The CDR3 DNA follows: TGTGCCAGCAGTTCGGACAGGGGGTGGGAGACCCAGTACTTC. Complete variable domain (other parts from reference TRBV7-9 and TRBJ2-5): DTGVSQNPRHKITKRGQNVTFRCDPISEHNRLYWYRQTLGQGPEFLTYFQNEAQLEKSRLLSDRFSAERPKGSFSTLEIQRTEQGDSAMYLCASSSDRGWETQYFGPGTRLLVL.